This T cell receptor beta chain was retrieved from a study of blood T cell repertoires in COVID-19. Germline assignment: CDR1 SEHNR and CDR2 FQNEAQ (reference sequence). Trimming pared 1 base from V and 2 bases from J, leaving 11 bases between. The CDR3 sequence is 15 residues long. As handled by the study authors: Amplification of reference gene primers was used by the study to estimate nucleated cell counts. TCRdb's table, derived via immunoSEQ multiplex PCR, lists solely in-frame clones and lacks some. V, J and clone size are those of that table, while D and trimming were read from the DNA. The data hold about 30,000 clones, with around nine tenths observed a single time.

Material for sequencing was peripheral blood. J is TRBJ2-5 and V is TRBV7-9; D gene unclear. The TCR was taken from a man in his fifties or sixties with active COVID-19. The CDR3 DNA is TGTGCCAGCAGCTTAGGGAGTTCTGTTCAAGAGACCCAGTACTTC. As protein: CASSLGSSVQETQYF.